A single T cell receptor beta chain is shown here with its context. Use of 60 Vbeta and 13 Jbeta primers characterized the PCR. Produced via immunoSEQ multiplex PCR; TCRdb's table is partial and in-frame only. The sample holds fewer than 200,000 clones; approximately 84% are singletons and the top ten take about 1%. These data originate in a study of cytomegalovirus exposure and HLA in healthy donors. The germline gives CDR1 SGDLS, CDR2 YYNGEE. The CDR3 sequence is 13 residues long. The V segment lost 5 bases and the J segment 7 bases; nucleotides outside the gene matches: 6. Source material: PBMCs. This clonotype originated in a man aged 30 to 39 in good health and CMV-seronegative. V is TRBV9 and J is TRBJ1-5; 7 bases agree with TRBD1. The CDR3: CASSAGTDQPQHF. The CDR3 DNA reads TGTGCCAGCAGTGCCGGGACAGACCAGCCCCAGCATTTT.